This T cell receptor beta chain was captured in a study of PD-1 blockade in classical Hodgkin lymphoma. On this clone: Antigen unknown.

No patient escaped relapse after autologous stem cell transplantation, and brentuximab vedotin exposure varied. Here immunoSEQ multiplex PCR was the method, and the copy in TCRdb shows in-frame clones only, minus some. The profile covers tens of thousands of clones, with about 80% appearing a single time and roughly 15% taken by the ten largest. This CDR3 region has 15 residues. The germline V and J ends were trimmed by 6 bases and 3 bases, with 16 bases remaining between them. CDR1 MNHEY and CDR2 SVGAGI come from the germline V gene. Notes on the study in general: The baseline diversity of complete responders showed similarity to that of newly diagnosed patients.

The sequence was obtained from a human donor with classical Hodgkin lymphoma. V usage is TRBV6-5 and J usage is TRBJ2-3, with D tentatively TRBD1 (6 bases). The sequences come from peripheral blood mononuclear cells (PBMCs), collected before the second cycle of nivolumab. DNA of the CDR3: TGTGCCAGCAGCCAGCAACCGACAGGAACAGATACGCAGTATTTT. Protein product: CASSQQPTGTDTQYF.